These 11 T cell receptor beta chains were all obtained from the same sample, sequenced in a study of shared clonotypes between healthy human individuals. Profiled with immunoSEQ multiplex PCR; TCRdb holds only in-frame clones, not every one. The sample has roughly 2.2 million clones, about 92% seen once; the top ten hold about 0.37%. The sample taken for sequencing was naive CD4+ T cells from PBMCs. Described subset: CD45RA+ positively selected. Source of these receptors: a man aged 18 to 30 in good health. Some clones in this sample may be carry-over from other donors' samples.

Note on this clone: Other DNA sequences of this sample code for an identical CDR3. V gene TRBV5-1 combines with J gene TRBJ2-7, with 8 bases aligning to TRBD2. The CDR3 has 14 amino acids. Trimming cost V 1 base and J 4 bases; bases outside gene matches: 4. Germline V gene lookup returns CDR1 SGHRS and CDR2 YFSETQ. In DNA form, the CDR3 reads TGCGCCAGCAGCTTGCGCAGCGGGAGTTACGAGCAGTACTTC. Protein product: CASSLRSGSYEQYF.

The chain carries TRBV7-9 and TRBJ2-3, with D hard to call. CDR1 and CDR2 from the germline V gene are SEHNR and FQNEAQ (reference sequence). The CDR3 sequence is 15 residues long. Between the trimmed V and J ends, which lost 0 bases and 4 bases, there was a span of 11 bases. The CDR3 DNA reads TGTGCCAGCAGCTTAGCGGCGAGCGTTGCAGATACGCAGTATTTT. It is translated as CASSLAASVADTQYF.

The V and J genes are TRBV6-1 and TRBJ1-3; possible D gene TRBD1, 5 bases. Per germline, CDR1 MNHNS and CDR2 SASEGT. The CDR3 runs to 15 residues. The V gene lost 2 bases and the J gene lost 0 bases, with 8 bases spanning the gap. The CDR3 is CASSEPGLSGNTIYF. CDR3 coding DNA: TGTGCCAGCAGTGAACCGGGACTCTCTGGAAACACCATATATTTT.

The rearrangement uses TRBV5-1 and TRBJ2-1; TRBD2 is a possible D gene (5 bases). This CDR3 region has 17 residues. V lost 1 base and J lost 4, with 18 bases in between. Germline V CDR1 and CDR2: SGHRS, YFSETQ. The CDR3 nucleotides read TGCGCCAGCAGCTTGAGTGTTGGGAGAAGGTCGTACAATGAGCAGTTCTTC. Its protein is CASSLSVGRRSYNEQFF.

The rearrangement joins TRBV25-1 to TRBJ1-5; D not resolved. Germline V gene sequence: CDR1 MGHDK, CDR2 SYGVNS. V was shortened by 11 bases and J by 9 bases, with 5 bases between the two germline ends. This CDR3 is 8 amino acids long. The CDR3 nucleotides read TGTGCCCGTAGGCCCCAGCATTTT. Residues: CARRPQHF.

The chain combines TRBV6-5 with TRBJ2-3; TRBD1 aligns across 10 bases. CDR1 and CDR2 from the germline V gene are MNHEY and SVGAGI. This CDR3 region has 15 residues. V shed 5 bases, J shed 3 bases, and the junction held 5 bases outside the gene matches. CDR3 DNA: TGTGCCAGCAGTCGACAGGGGGCGAGGACAGATACGCAGTATTTT. This sequence encodes CASSRQGARTDTQYF.

The CDR3 is CASSPMRTQPQHF. The CDR3 nucleotides are TGTGCCAGCAGCCCAATGAGAACTCAGCCCCAGCATTTT. This rearrangement joins TRBV6-5 to TRBJ1-5; D is undetermined. V was pared by 6 bases and J by 6 bases, with 12 bases between. CDR1 is MNHEY and CDR2 is SVGAGI in the germline V gene. The CDR3 covers 13 residues.

V and J are TRBV28 and TRBJ1-4, with TRBD1 as a possible D gene (6 bases). Germline loops: CDR1 MDHEN, CDR2 SYDVKM. The CDR3 runs 14 residues. The V end was cut by 5 bases, the J end by 4 bases, with 11 bases between. CDR3 sequence: CASSITGFNEKLFF. CDR3 DNA sequence: TGTGCCAGCAGTATTACAGGGTTTAATGAAAAACTGTTTTTT. The whole variable domain, remainder taken from reference TRBV28 and TRBJ1-4, is DVKVTQSSRYLVKRTGEKVFLECVQDMDHENMFWYRQDPGLGLRLIYFSYDVKMKEKGDIPEGYSVSREKKERFSLILESASTNQTSMYLCASSITGFNEKLFFGSGTQLSVL.

This clone was seen a single time. The rearrangement links TRBV10-1 to TRBJ2-3, with a tentative D call TRBD2 (5 bases). V was shortened by 3 bases and J by 2 bases, with 18 bases between the two germline ends. Germline V gives CDR1 WNHNN, CDR2 SYGVQD (reference sequence). This CDR3 has 17 amino acids. The CDR3 protein is CASSEGQGRRTTDTQYF. The CDR3 DNA sequence: TGCGCCAGCAGTGAAGGGCAAGGGCGGAGGACCACAGATACGCAGTATTTT.

The CDR3 bases are TGCGCCAGCAGCCAAGAGACAGATTCTGAAGCTTTCTTT. It is translated as CASSQETDSEAFF. This rearrangement joins TRBV4-3 to TRBJ1-1, with D possibly TRBD1 on 5 matching bases. This CDR3 is 13 amino acids long. The germline gives CDR1 LGHNA, CDR2 YSLEER. Trimming took 0 bases from V and 6 from J, leaving 8 bases between them.

The chain couples TRBV19 to TRBJ2-7; D not certain. The CDR3 runs 14 residues. In germline, CDR1 is LNHDA, CDR2 SQIVND (reference sequence). Trimming removed 5 bases from V and 6 bases from J, with 17 bases in between. The CDR3 spells CASSFSPTGLEQYF. The CDR3 region has the DNA TGTGCCAGTAGTTTCTCCCCGACTGGGCTCGAGCAGTACTTC.